Below, one T cell receptor (beta chain) is given with its context. Antigen unknown. Sequenced by immunoSEQ multiplex PCR; TCRdb stores in-frame clones only, minus some. The sample carries nearly 20,000 clones, 86% recorded once. This specimen belongs to a study of somatic mutations in cytotoxic T cells in rheumatoid arthritis. Looking at the study overall: In some cases, T-cell populations stained with V beta antibodies were flow-sorted at nearly 100% purity, and these included V beta1+ cells sequenced for TCRB.

Study-wide points: Among rheumatoid arthritis patients and age-matched healthy controls, CD8+ T-cell clonality was not significantly different. Researchers did not know the antigen targets of the expanded CD8+ clones.

Blood donors served as healthy controls; their median age was approximately 53 years (range 21-70), and around 50% were female. Deletions cut 1 base from V and 1 base from J, with 17 bases between. Germline V gives CDR1 SEHNR, CDR2 FQNEAQ (reference sequence). The CDR3 has 17 amino acids. This TCR was recovered from a man aged 35 to 55 in good health. What was sequenced was CD8+ T cells sorted from blood. The chain couples TRBV7-9 to TRBJ2-7, with TRBD1 as a possible D gene (6 bases). CDR3 nucleotide sequence: TGTGCCAGCAGCTTAGGCGCATTCCGGGACACTTCCTACGAGCAGTACTTC. The encoded protein is CASSLGAFRDTSYEQYF. Filled out from reference TRBV7-9 and TRBJ2-7, the complete variable domain reads DTGVSQNPRHKITKRGQNVTFRCDPISEHNRLYWYRQTLGQGPEFLTYFQNEAQLEKSRLLSDRFSAERPKGSFSTLEIQRTEQGDSAMYLCASSLGAFRDTSYEQYFGPGTRLTVT.